These 13 T cell receptor beta chains came from one sample sequenced in a study of T cells in Graves' hyperthyroidism and ophthalmopathy. RNA transcripts gave rise to amplified TCR beta CDR3 regions. The primer set for the first-round RT-PCR of the TCR CDR3 was HTBI. Via MiXCR, TCRdb re-called the multiplex PCR reads, giving one row per CDR3 protein. The table lists around 300,000 distinct CDR3 sequences, over 11% of them singletons, with roughly 24% in the top ten. Sequencing was carried out using blood. These receptor sequences come from a woman aged 25 to 45 with Graves' hyperthyroidism.

The genes are TRBV12-3 or TRBV12-4 and TRBJ1-2, with 8 nucleotides matching TRBD1. With 6 bases clipped from V and 6 bases from J, the junction kept 9 bases outside the gene matches. The CDR3 runs 14 residues. As DNA, the CDR3 is TGTGCCAGCAGGGGCTCCGGGACAGGACATGGCTACACCTTC. Translating gives CASRGSGTGHGYTF.

This clonotype was observed many times. The rearrangement links TRBV11-2 to TRBJ2-3, with D maybe TRBD2 (5 bases). Germline V gene data show CDR1 as SGHAT and CDR2 as FQNNGV. The CDR3 contains 16 residues. Trimming stripped 9 bases from V and 4 bases from J, with 23 bases between. The CDR3, as DNA: TGTGCCAGTACCCGGGTCCCGGGATCGGCAGCAGATACGCAGTATTTT. It translates to CASTRVPGSAADTQYF.

The chain uses TRBV6-2 or TRBV6-3 and TRBJ1-1; D possibly corresponds to TRBD1 (5 bases). CDR1 and CDR2 (germline): MNHEY, SVGEGT. V lost 5 bases and J lost 4, with 17 bases in between. The CDR3 totals 15 residues. This CDR3 is CASSLGLGSSTEAFF. DNA for the CDR3: TGTGCCAGCAGTCTGGGACTGGGATCGAGCACTGAAGCTTTCTTT.

In regard to this clonotype: A much larger clone differs by one base, so this may be a read error. The gene calls are TRBV7-2 and TRBJ2-7, with 7 nucleotides matching TRBD1. CDR3 length equals 14 residues. Germline V gene lookup returns CDR1 SGHTA and CDR2 FQGNSA. CDR3 loop: CASSLAGGRYGQYF. In nucleotides, the CDR3 is TGTGCCAGCAGCTTAGCAGGGGGCCGCTACGGGCAGTACTTC.

This clonotype was seen repeatedly, ten times or more. In nucleotides, the CDR3 is TGTGCCAGCAGTTTTGTTCTACCACCCTATGGGCAAGAGACCCAGTACTTC. Translation gives CASSFVLPPYGQETQYF. The chain joins TRBV28 to TRBJ2-5; the D is unclear. The CDR3 is made up of 17 amino acids. CDR1 and CDR2 (germline): MDHEN, SYDVKM. Trimming removed 3 bases from V and 2 bases from J, with 19 bases in between.

This clonotype was picked up a small number of times. The chain has TRBV24-1 and TRBJ1-5; no clear D gene. There are 12 residues in the CDR3. The V end was cut by 4 bases, the J end by 5 bases, with 5 bases between. Per the germline V gene, CDR1 is KGHDR and CDR2 is SFDVKD. CDR3 sequence (DNA): TGTGCCACCAGTGAGACCCATCAGCCCCAGCATTTT. It specifies CATSETHQPQHF.

This clonotype showed up just a few times. J is TRBJ2-7 and V is TRBV29-1; 7 bases agree with TRBD2. The CDR3 length is 14 residues. Germline V lookup: CDR1 SQVTM, CDR2 ANQGSEA. V was pared by 6 bases and J by 3 bases, with 11 bases of the junction left unmatched. CDR3 nucleotides: TGCAGCGTCACCTACCCTGGGGGGGGCTACGAGCAGTACTTC. Protein product: CSVTYPGGGYEQYF.

The chain carries TRBV6-1 and TRBJ1-5; D perhaps matches TRBD1 (6 bases). The CDR3 spans 13 residues. Trimming stripped 5 bases from V and 4 bases from J, with 9 bases between. Germline lookup yields CDR1 MNHNS and CDR2 SASEGT. In DNA, the CDR3 is TGTGCCAGCAGTACAGGGAATAATCAGCCCCAGCATTTT. Translation gives CASSTGNNQPQHF.

The V gene is TRBV6-5, the J gene TRBJ2-7; TRBD2 matches at 13 bases. The germline CDR1 and CDR2 sequences are MNHEY and SVGAGI. Trimming at V came to 0 bases and at J to 2 bases, leaving 4 bases not matched to a gene. The CDR3 length is 17 residues. The CDR3 is CASSYSWTSGRTYEQYF. CDR3 nucleotide sequence: TGTGCCAGCAGTTACTCGTGGACTAGCGGGAGAACCTACGAGCAGTACTTC.

The table lists this clonotype with many counts. The chain combines TRBV12-3 or TRBV12-4 with TRBJ2-1; D gene unclear. V was trimmed by 1 base and J by 5 bases, leaving 6 bases between them. The CDR3 extends over 13 amino acids. CDR3 coding DNA: TGTGCCAGCAGTTTAGTTGGAAACAATGAGCAGTTCTTC. Amino acids: CASSLVGNNEQFF.

This clonotype was observed many times. The chain is built from TRBV6-1 and TRBJ1-2; a weak D match, TRBD1 (6 bases). Germline V gene data show CDR1 as MNHNS and CDR2 as SASEGT. This CDR3 comprises 16 residues. Trimming stripped 0 bases from V and 3 bases from J, with 14 bases between. The CDR3 nucleotides are TGTGCCAGCAGTGAAGCTAATTTCGGGGGGCACTATGGCTACACCTTC. Its protein product is CASSEANFGGHYGYTF.

This clonotype occurred many times. This chain links TRBV27 with TRBJ2-7, with 9 bases that match TRBD2. The CDR3 length is 14 residues. Germline assignment: CDR1 MNHEY and CDR2 SMNVEV (reference sequence). The ends lost 5 bases at V and 1 base at J; junction bases unmatched: 3. DNA of the CDR3: TGTGCCAGCAGTGCTACTAGCGGGTCCTACGAGCAGTACTTC. Translated: CASSATSGSYEQYF.

The gene calls are TRBV28 and TRBJ2-3; D may be TRBD1 (5 bases). The V gene's germline CDR1 is MDHEN and CDR2 SYDVKM. This CDR3 has 15 amino acids. Trimming removed 11 bases from V and 3 bases from J, with 21 bases in between. CDR3 sequence: CASNTPVQGTDTQYF. Here the CDR3 DNA reads TGTGCCTCAAATACCCCCGTCCAGGGTACAGATACGCAGTATTTT. The full variable domain, rest sourced from reference TRBV28 and TRBJ2-3, is DVKVTQSSRYLVKRTGEKVFLECVQDMDHENMFWYRQDPGLGLRLIYFSYDVKMKEKGDIPEGYSVSREKKERFSLILESASTNQTSMYLCASNTPVQGTDTQYFGPGTRLTVL.